The rows below give T cell receptor beta chains drawn from one sample of a study of CD8 T cells in ankylosing spondylitis. Using its own MiXCR run on the 5' RACE reads, TCRdb lists one record per CDR3 protein. This sample has hundreds of thousands of distinct CDR3 sequences, with about 19% found just once. Sequencing was carried out using blood, either unsorted or a sorted T cell fraction (not recorded which). All receptors derive from a male donor with ankylosing spondylitis or in good health (not recorded which). Both conserved end residues are part of each CDR3. A D gene is named only where the DNA matches it firmly. A row's size may be missing; if present it is once, few, many or a size class.

D gene: TRBD2
V gene: TRBV6-1
clone size: .
CDR3 length: 16
J gene: TRBJ2-3
CDR3 protein: CASSATSGRMSDTQYF
CDR3 DNA: TGTGCCAGCAGTGCAACTAGCGGGAGGATGTCAGATACGCAGTATTTT

D gene: .
V gene: TRBV3-1
clone size: few
CDR3 length: 15
J gene: TRBJ2-2
CDR3 protein: CASSHLGGDTGELFF
CDR3 DNA: TGTGCCAGCAGCCACCTCGGAGGGGACACCGGGGAGCTGTTTTTT

D gene: TRBD1
V gene: TRBV6-6
clone size: .
CDR3 length: 14
J gene: TRBJ2-3
CDR3 protein: CASSPDRGGDTQYF
CDR3 DNA: TGTGCCAGCAGTCCGGACAGGGGTGGGGATACGCAGTATTTT

D gene: .
V gene: TRBV7-2
clone size: few
CDR3 length: 14
J gene: TRBJ2-5
CDR3 protein: CASSLELVGETQYF
CDR3 DNA: TGTGCCAGCAGCTTAGAACTAGTCGGGGAGACCCAGTACTTC

D gene: .
V gene: TRBV6-2/TRBV6-3
clone size: .
CDR3 length: 14
J gene: TRBJ1-2
CDR3 protein: CASSQGWLNRGYTF
CDR3 DNA: TGTGCCAGCAGTCAGGGCTGGTTGAATCGCGGCTACACCTTC

D gene: .
V gene: TRBV7-9
clone size: few
CDR3 length: 12
J gene: TRBJ2-1
CDR3 protein: CATPPMHNEQFF
CDR3 DNA: TGTGCCACGCCTCCTATGCACAATGAGCAGTTCTTC

D gene: .
V gene: TRBV6-1
clone size: few
CDR3 length: 16
J gene: TRBJ2-1
CDR3 protein: CASSAKAGHSYNEQFF
CDR3 DNA: TGTGCCAGCAGTGCTAAAGCGGGCCACTCCTACAATGAGCAGTTCTTC

D gene: .
V gene: TRBV5-5
clone size: few
CDR3 length: 15
J gene: TRBJ2-1
CDR3 protein: CASTTGRQAYNEQFF
CDR3 DNA: TGTGCCAGCACCACTGGGCGACAGGCCTACAATGAGCAGTTCTTC

D gene: TRBD1
V gene: TRBV3-1
clone size: .
CDR3 length: 17
J gene: TRBJ2-4
CDR3 protein: CASSQGDRGLTKNIQYF
CDR3 DNA: TGTGCCAGCAGCCAAGGCGACAGGGGGCTGACCAAAAACATTCAGTACTTC

D gene: TRBD1
V gene: TRBV5-5
clone size: .
CDR3 length: 11
J gene: TRBJ2-1
CDR3 protein: CASSFQDRPFF
CDR3 DNA: TGTGCCAGCAGCTTTCAGGACAGGCCGTTCTTC

D gene: TRBD2
V gene: TRBV3-1
clone size: .
CDR3 length: 16
J gene: TRBJ2-1
CDR3 protein: CASSHSGGSSYNEQFF
CDR3 DNA: TGTGCCAGCAGCCATTCTGGCGGGAGCTCCTACAATGAGCAGTTCTTC

D gene: .
V gene: TRBV5-1
clone size: few
CDR3 length: 13
J gene: TRBJ2-1
CDR3 protein: CASSSRGYNEQFF
CDR3 DNA: TGCGCCAGCAGCTCTCGCGGATACAATGAGCAGTTCTTC

D gene: TRBD2
V gene: TRBV20-1
clone size: few
CDR3 length: 15
J gene: TRBJ2-5
CDR3 protein: CSASRLAGGRETQYF
CDR3 DNA: TGCAGTGCTAGCCGACTAGCGGGGGGCCGTGAGACCCAGTACTTC

D gene: .
V gene: TRBV5-1
clone size: .
CDR3 length: 14
J gene: TRBJ2-5
CDR3 protein: CASRNPGSQGTQYF
CDR3 DNA: TGCGCCAGCAGGAACCCGGGGAGCCAAGGGACCCAGTACTTC

D gene: TRBD1
V gene: TRBV28
clone size: few
CDR3 length: 17
J gene: TRBJ1-1
CDR3 protein: CASSSLGTGPGNTEAFF
CDR3 DNA: TGTGCCAGCAGTTCACTCGGGACAGGCCCAGGGAACACTGAAGCTTTCTTT

D gene: .
V gene: TRBV12-3/TRBV12-4
clone size: many
CDR3 length: 15
J gene: TRBJ1-5
CDR3 protein: CASSPITGSGQPQHF
CDR3 DNA: TGTGCCAGCAGCCCTATCACAGGGTCGGGTCAGCCCCAGCATTTT

D gene: .
V gene: TRBV20-1
clone size: .
CDR3 length: 13
J gene: TRBJ2-2
CDR3 protein: CSAGPGRSGELFF
CDR3 DNA: TGCAGTGCTGGTCCAGGGAGGTCCGGGGAGCTGTTTTTT